This T cell receptor beta chain was observed in a study of T-cell memory formation after mild COVID-19. Study summary: Clusters were largely donor specific.

UMIs and sample barcodes were carried by the TCR alpha and TCR beta cDNA libraries that 5'RACE produced using constant-segment primers. TCRdb independently ran MiXCR on the 5' RACE reads; one entry per CDR3 protein. The repertoire includes 350,000 to 400,000 distinct CDR3 sequences, 13% to 15% of them detected once, and under 25% sits in the top ten. This clonotype was detected many times. Its antigen is not known. With 7 bases removed from V and 2 bases from J, the gap between germline ends came to 11 bases. There are 13 residues in the CDR3. Study conclusions and caveats: Clones that shrank (day 15 to 85) were balanced CD4/CD8, whereas later expanders leaned CD4+.

The chain employs TRBV12-3 or TRBV12-4 and TRBJ2-5; D not resolved. Sequences were obtained from PBMCs or a T cell subset sorted from them (not recorded which). This sequence originates from a young man who had mild COVID-19 (a few samples of this study predate the infection). Cell type and time point are not known. The CDR3 region has the DNA TGTGCCAGCATCTCGGACGGGCAAGAGACCCAGTACTTC. Translated, it gives CASISDGQETQYF.